The source of this T cell receptor beta chain is a study of shared clonotypes between healthy human individuals (dated by TCRdb to the early 2020s). Looking at the study overall: A few men and two women, aged 18 to 49 years, made up the cohort. Leukapheresis yielded between about 0.9 and 8.9 billion PBMCs per donor. For each donor, three plates each were used for CD4 naive and CD4 memory, two plates were used for CD8 naive, and one plate was used for CD8 memory. The study deeply sequenced blood TCR repertoires of five healthy adults to estimate repertoire size and the extent of clonotype sharing between individuals. To increase sequencing depth and limit assay-specific biases, TCR repertoire library preparation and sequencing were carried out by different laboratories using diverse techniques. General findings and caveats noted by the study authors: Naive subsets generally had larger estimated clonotype richness than memory subsets did. Rarefaction of sorted-subset datasets indicated incomplete sequencing despite the large sequencing depth. Because the study included only a small number of donors, the genetic and exposure-history diversity represented was limited. Pairwise subsampling indicated that sequencing depth was expected to affect the degree of clonotype sharing among donors. Clonotypes shared by all four sorted-subset donors showed higher generation probabilities than non-shared clonotypes. Across four donors, about 4.5% of naive CD4, approximately 4% of naive CD8, about 2.3% of memory CD4, and 0.3% to 0.45% of memory CD8 clonotypes were shared. Sampling was limited to blood, and TCR repertoires in tissue likely differ from TCR repertoires in blood.

Donors were healthy HIV-negative adults with no recently reported acute infections or vaccinations. Every donor was a Caucasian adult residing in Nashville, Tennessee, USA. CD4+ T cells were enriched by magnetic negative selection, after which naive cells were positively selected on CD45RA and the negative fraction was taken as the memory subset. Blood was collected by leukapheresis, and PBMCs were isolated by Ficoll-Histopaque density gradient centrifugation and then cryopreserved in liquid nitrogen vapor phase. Purity and quantity of every magnetically sorted T cell population were checked by analytical flow cytometry. Genomic DNA was isolated from every sorted fraction and measured by UV absorbance on a Nanodrop 2000c. V and J are truncated by 0 bases and 2 bases respectively, leaving an intervening sequence of 8 bases. The CDR3 spans 14 residues, from the cysteine through the phenylalanine. The kept DNA is CDR3 alone, 42 bases in frame from the first base. For CDR1 and CDR2, the germline V gene lists SGHRS and YFSETQ.

About this clone: Its antigen specificity is not known. No much larger clonotype is one base removed from it; base qualities were not supplied.

Using the deep immunoSEQ assay, multiplex PCR amplified TCR CDR3 regions from genomic DNA. Extracted genomic DNA from each cell subset was spread evenly across all wells of several immunoSEQ 96-well plates, with each plate serving as a replicate. For sorted subsets, each replicate PCR was loaded with approximately 0.2 ug genomic DNA, equivalent to some 31,000 T cell genomes. The purified libraries were quantified using a Qubit 3.0 fluorometer, sized with a Bioanalyzer 2100, and then quantified again using the KAPA Library Quantification kit. Every immunoSEQ 96-well plate was sequenced on a separate single-read 150-cycle Illumina NextSeq 550 flow cell. The original pipeline was this. Because the immunoSEQ output included only junctional sequences and no quality scores, the filtering could not be the same as the filtering used for full-length reads. To assign V/J genes and CDR3, sequences were annotated against IMGT germline references using PyIR, a Python wrapper for IgBLAST v1.9. Reads were removed for weak V/J assignments (E-value above 1e-6), missing CDR3, stop codons, out-of-frame junctions, or ambiguous translated residues. V3J clonotypes were defined as sequences sharing an identical inferred V gene, J gene, and CDR3 amino acid sequence. To compute the percentage overlap between repertoires, the number of shared unique clonotypes was divided by the size of the smaller repertoire. Richness of each repertoire was evaluated using RTK rarefaction, the Chao1 estimator, and Recon v2.1 estimates of unobserved clonotypes. Generation probabilities for all TCRbeta clonotypes obtained by the gDNA method from a handful of donors were computed using OLGA. The clones in this table, taken by TCRdb from immuneACCESS, are in-frame only. Not every clone is retained; where verified, under half of the shortfall comes from an unresolved V gene, and the cause of the rest is unknown. V and J calls and clone size are those listed in that table; D and trimming were worked out from the DNA. Here the sample has millions of clones; roughly 96% occur a single time. More than 0.1% of the sample is held by the ten biggest clonotypes.

Specimen: naive CD4+ T cells sorted from blood. Explained via the paper, the cell subset or site label denotes: CD45RA+ positively selected. This sequence uses TRBV5-1 and TRBJ2-5; no D gene call is confident. This TCR derives from a man between 18 and 29 years old in good health. The bases read TGCGCCAGCAGCTTGGCCCCTAGACAAGAGACCCAGTACTTC. It translates as CASSLAPRQETQYF.